This T cell receptor beta chain emerged from a study of T cell changes during pregnancy in multiple sclerosis. The table came from immunoSEQ multiplex PCR; TCRdb's copy has only in-frame clones and leaves some out. The sample holds 60,000 to 75,000 clones; more than 90% are singletons and the top ten take 1.5% to 2.5%. V lost 4 bases to trimming and J lost 5 bases, with 12 bases between them. This CDR3 has 14 residues. CDR1 and CDR2 from the germline V gene are LNHDA and SQIVND (reference sequence). The chain recombines TRBV19 with TRBJ1-5; D is ambiguous. This TCR was sampled from a female donor with multiple sclerosis, enrolled in a pregnancy study. The material sequenced was peripheral blood, taken in the second trimester of pregnancy. The CDR3 nucleotides read TGTGCCAGTAGTAAACCGGGTCCTTATCAGCCCCAGCATTTT. This codes for CASSKPGPYQPQHF.